This is a list of T cell receptor beta chains from one sample in a study of regulatory T cells in long-lasting Graves disease. From the multiplex PCR reads, TCRdb called clonotypes with MiXCR, one entry per CDR3 protein. The sample yields about 360,000 distinct CDR3 sequences, under 20% seen once. This same sample was also part of a study on T cells in Graves' hyperthyroidism and ophthalmopathy.

This material consisted of peripheral blood mononuclear cells (PBMCs), taken at new diagnosis, from a patient treated with antithyroid drugs. All receptors derive from a young woman with Graves disease. CDR3s include the opening cysteine and the closing phenylalanine or tryptophan. Each record gives: clone size, D gene, J gene, V gene, CDR3 DNA, CDR3 protein. D genes are given only for firm matches. Clone size is shown for a subset of rows, as once, few, many or a class of expanded clone.

>-|-|TRBJ2-1|TRBV6-1
TGTGCCAGCAGTGGGAGGGGGGTCTTGATAAATGAGCAGTTCTTC
CASSGRGVLINEQFF
>many|-|TRBJ2-1|TRBV15
TGTGCCACCAGCAGGCTGGATGATGAGCAGTTCTTC
CATSRLDDEQFF
>many|-|TRBJ2-7|TRBV28
TGTGCCAGCAGTGCTCGCAAAGTGGGAACCTACGAGCAGTACTTC
CASSARKVGTYEQYF
>many|-|TRBJ1-4|TRBV29-1
TGCAGCGCCGGCAGCGGGATGCATGAAAAACTGTTTTTT
CSAGSGMHEKLFF
>-|-|TRBJ2-1|TRBV27
TGTGCCAGCAGTCCTATCGTCTACCGAAGCTCCTACAATGAGCAGTTCTTC
CASSPIVYRSSYNEQFF
>few|-|TRBJ2-1|TRBV2
TGTGCCAGCAGTGAATGGGGGCCGTTAAATGAGCAGTTCTTC
CASSEWGPLNEQFF
>-|TRBD2|TRBJ2-1|TRBV5-6
TGTGCCAGCAGCGAGACAGTCGGTGGGACTACCGAAACTAATGAGCAGTTCTTC
CASSETVGGTTETNEQFF
>few|TRBD2|TRBJ2-3|TRBV27
TGTGCCAGCAACCCATCATCTAGCGGGCGAAGAGATACGCAGTATTTT
CASNPSSSGRRDTQYF
>-|TRBD1|TRBJ1-6|TRBV19
TGTGCCAGTAGTATTGGGAGGACAGGATCCTATAATTCACCCCTCCACTTT
CASSIGRTGSYNSPLHF
>many|-|TRBJ1-5|TRBV28
TGTGCCCACCGGACAGGCAATCAGCCCCAGCATTTT
CAHRTGNQPQHF
>-|TRBD2|TRBJ2-3|TRBV5-1
TGCGCCAGCAGCTTGCGGGTAGCGGGAGACCGTAACACAGATACGCAGTATTTT
CASSLRVAGDRNTDTQYF
>-|-|TRBJ1-2|TRBV3-1
TGTGCCAGCAGCCAGGCGAGGGGCTATGGCTACACCTTC
CASSQARGYGYTF
>-|TRBD1|TRBJ2-7|TRBV10-3
TGTGCCATCAGCACTCCGGGACAGGGGAAAGACGAGCAGTACTTC
CAISTPGQGKDEQYF
>many|TRBD2|TRBJ2-5|TRBV3-1
TGTGCCAGCAGCTTGGGACTAGCGGGAGGCCAAGAGACCCAGTACTTC
CASSLGLAGGQETQYF
>-|-|TRBJ2-3|TRBV30
TGTGCCTGGAGTGTACTAGGGAACACAGATACGCAGTATTTT
CAWSVLGNTDTQYF
>many|TRBD2|TRBJ2-7|TRBV30
TGTGCCTGGAGTGGATGGCGGGGGTTCTCCTACGAGCAGTACTTC
CAWSGWRGFSYEQYF
>many|-|TRBJ2-5|TRBV5-1
TGTGCCAGCAGTGTCATTTTTCAAGAGACCCAGTACTTC
CASSVIFQETQYF
>many|-|TRBJ1-3|TRBV30
TGTGCCTGGGGTCCCCCTTTTCGCTCTGGAAACACCATATATTTT
CAWGPPFRSGNTIYF
>many|-|TRBJ2-1|TRBV3-1
TGTGCCAGCAGCCAGGATTATAGTGGTGAGCAGTTCTTC
CASSQDYSGEQFF
>many|-|TRBJ2-7|TRBV5-1
TGCGCCAGCAGCTTTTCTCAAAGCGACGAGCAGTACTTC
CASSFSQSDEQYF
>-|-|TRBJ1-5|TRBV19
TGTGCCAGTAGTGCAGACAGGATCAATCAGCCCCAGCATTTT
CASSADRINQPQHF
>-|-|TRBJ2-5|TRBV5-1
TGCGCCACGTTTAAGGACAGCTCCCAAGAGACCCAGTACTTC
CATFKDSSQETQYF
>many|-|TRBJ2-1|TRBV5-1
TGCGCCAGCAGCTCCACAGGGAAGAATGAGCAGTTCTTC
CASSSTGKNEQFF
>many|-|TRBJ2-4|TRBV3-1
TGTGCCAGCAGCCCGGCTGGGACTTCAGCCCAAAACATTCAGTACTTC
CASSPAGTSAQNIQYF
>-|-|TRBJ1-2|TRBV24-1
TGTGCCACCTCTAATCTAGAAGGCTACACCTTC
CATSNLEGYTF
>many|-|TRBJ2-3|TRBV27
TGTGCCAGCGGGCTGGCCTCAGATACGCAGTATTTT
CASGLASDTQYF
>-|-|TRBJ2-5|TRBV20-1
TGCAGTCAGTGGGGCCAAGAGACCCAGTACTTC
CSQWGQETQYF
>-|-|TRBJ2-5|TRBV30
TGTGCCTGGAGCGAAGGTTACAGGGTTGAAGAGACCCAGTACTTC
CAWSEGYRVEETQYF
>many|TRBD1|TRBJ1-2|TRBV4-2
TGTGCCAGCAGCCAAGGGTTGGGACAGGGGGACTCTGGCTACACCTTC
CASSQGLGQGDSGYTF
>-|-|TRBJ2-3|TRBV5-6
TGTGCCAGCAGACAGGGGAGGGATACGCAGTATTTT
CASRQGRDTQYF
>few|TRBD2|TRBJ2-5|TRBV28
TGTGCCAGCAGCCGAGGGGGACTAGCGGGAGGATGGGGTCGAGAGACCCAGTACTTC
CASSRGGLAGGWGRETQYF
>many|TRBD2|TRBJ2-1|TRBV18
TGTGCCAGCTCACCGGGGAAGCGGGGTTTAAACAATGAGCAGTTCTTC
CASSPGKRGLNNEQFF
>many|-|TRBJ2-7|TRBV11-1
TGTGCCAGCAGGAATTATCGCGACGAGCAGTACTTC
CASRNYRDEQYF
>many|TRBD2|TRBJ2-7|TRBV30
TGTGCCTGGAGTAGTCGGGCGGGAGGTCTAGGCCCCTACGAGCAGTACTTC
CAWSSRAGGLGPYEQYF
>many|TRBD1|TRBJ2-7|TRBV5-1
TGCGCCAGCGGATCCGGGACAGGCTCCTACGAGCAGTACTTC
CASGSGTGSYEQYF
>many|-|TRBJ2-5|TRBV10-3
TGTGCCATCAGTGAGTGGGGGGTTTCTAGCCAAGAGACCCAGTACTTC
CAISEWGVSSQETQYF
>many|TRBD1|TRBJ1-4|TRBV30
TGTGCCTGGAGTATCCAGACAGGGCTCCTTAATGAAAAACTGTTTTTT
CAWSIQTGLLNEKLFF
>many|-|TRBJ2-7|TRBV27
TGTGCCAGCAGTGAGTACGACGAGGGCGAGCAGTACTTC
CASSEYDEGEQYF
>many|-|TRBJ2-2|TRBV3-1
TGTGCCAGCAGCCAAGGGCAAGGGCGTATCGGGGAGCTGTTTTTT
CASSQGQGRIGELFF
>many|-|TRBJ2-4|TRBV27
TGTGCCAGCAGTTTTGAACCCTGGCACATTCAGTACTTC
CASSFEPWHIQYF
>many|-|TRBJ2-7|TRBV2
TGTGCCAGCATGGGGCGGGCGTCAGTGGCCTACGAGCAGTACTTC
CASMGRASVAYEQYF
>many|TRBD1|TRBJ2-7|TRBV6-1
TGTGCCAGCACAGAATGGGACAGGGGGTACGAGCAGTACTTC
CASTEWDRGYEQYF
>many|-|TRBJ2-2|TRBV6-2/TRBV6-3
TGTGCCAGCAGTTACTCGATTAGGGAGCTGTTTTTT
CASSYSIRELFF
>many|-|TRBJ1-1|TRBV24-1
TGTGCCACCAGTATGCAGGGTACTGAAGCTTTCTTT
CATSMQGTEAFF
>few|-|TRBJ2-2|TRBV11-3
TGTGCCAGCAGCTCCGCTAGCGACACCGGGGAGCTGTTTTTT
CASSSASDTGELFF
>many|TRBD1|TRBJ2-3|TRBV30
TGTGCCTGGAGCGTACGGGACAGGGGGCGCACAGATACGCAGTATTTT
CAWSVRDRGRTDTQYF
>many|TRBD2|TRBJ2-7|TRBV10-3
TGTGCCATCAGGAGCGGGGGAACCTACGAGCAGTACTTC
CAIRSGGTYEQYF
>-|-|TRBJ2-2|TRBV24-1
TGTGCCACCAGTGTTCGGGTGACTAGTCGGACCGGGGAGCTGTTTTTT
CATSVRVTSRTGELFF
>-|-|TRBJ2-3|TRBV10-1
TGCGCCAGCAGTGACCAGACGACGAGTCGCACAGATACGCAGTATTTT
CASSDQTTSRTDTQYF
>few|TRBD1|TRBJ1-5|TRBV5-1
TGCGCCAGCAGCTTGATAGGGGGCCGCAATCAGCCCCAGCATTTT
CASSLIGGRNQPQHF
>many|TRBD2|TRBJ2-1|TRBV5-6
TGTGCCAGCAGCCTGGGCTCGACTAGCGGATACTACAATGAGCAGTTCTTC
CASSLGSTSGYYNEQFF
>few|-|TRBJ2-7|TRBV5-1
TGCGCCAGCAGCTTGGCGTCGAGCCTCGACGAGCAGTACTTC
CASSLASSLDEQYF
>many|-|TRBJ1-5|TRBV2
TGTGCCAGCAGTGAGGAGGGACGGTCCTGGGGGAAGCCCCAGCATTTT
CASSEEGRSWGKPQHF
>few|TRBD2|TRBJ2-7|TRBV10-3
TGTGCCATCAGCCTATCGGGGGGAACCTACGAGCAGTACTTC
CAISLSGGTYEQYF
>-|-|TRBJ1-3|TRBV19
TGTGCCAGTAGTATAGCTGGCTCTGGAAACACCATATATTTT
CASSIAGSGNTIYF
>many|-|TRBJ2-7|TRBV2
TGTGCCAGCAGTGAGAATGAGTACGAGCAGTACTTC
CASSENEYEQYF